One sample yielded the 6 T cell receptor beta chains listed below, sequenced in a study of T cells after posttransplantation cyclophosphamide. Treatment was busulfan-fludarabine conditioning, a marrow graft, and cyclophosphamide on days +3 and +4. Profiled with immunoSEQ multiplex PCR; TCRdb holds only in-frame clones, not every one. This table holds more than 10,000 clones, around four fifths found once. Sequences were derived from PBMCs, sampled more than 1,700 days after allogeneic stem cell transplant with posttransplant cyclophosphamide. These receptors originate from a female patient in her fifties or sixties who received an allogeneic stem cell transplant from a related donor, was CMV-positive, and had no GVHD. A share of the T cells may be of graft donor origin.

This sequence joins TRBV19 and TRBJ1-3; possible D gene TRBD1, 6 bases. Germline loops: CDR1 LNHDA, CDR2 SQIVND (reference sequence). V was pared by 8 bases and J by 0 bases, with 11 bases between. The CDR3 totals 14 residues. The CDR3 DNA sequence: TGTGCCAGTTCTGGACAGTCCTCTGGAAACACCATATATTTT. It is translated as CASSGQSSGNTIYF.

The J gene is TRBJ1-1, the V gene TRBV30; D is unclear. There are 14 residues in the CDR3. Trimming removed 4 bases from V and 7 bases from J, with 19 bases in between. Germline-derived CDR1 and CDR2 are GTSNPN and SVGIG (reference sequence). In DNA, the CDR3 is TGTGCCTGGATAAAAGGGTTTCAGAGCGGTGAAGCTTTCTTT. Encoded protein: CAWIKGFQSGEAFF.

The chain combines TRBV27 with TRBJ1-6, with unresolved D. This CDR3 region has 15 residues. Trimming left V 8 bases short and J 6 bases short, with 17 bases between. CDR1 MNHEY and CDR2 SMNVEV come from the germline V gene (reference sequence). CDR3 sequence reads: CASRREVGFNSPLHF. For the CDR3, the DNA is TGTGCCAGCCGCCGGGAGGTTGGCTTTAATTCACCCCTCCACTTT.

The V call is TRBV20-1, the J call TRBJ2-7, with D hard to call. Germline CDR1 and CDR2: DFQATT and SNEGSKA (reference sequence). The V end was cut by 0 bases, the J end by 4 bases, with 4 bases between. This CDR3 region has 11 residues. The CDR3 loop is CSAREQYEQYF. In DNA, the CDR3 is TGCAGTGCTAGAGAACAGTACGAGCAGTACTTC.

Written as DNA, the CDR3 is TGTGCCAGCAGCAGAGAGCGGGAGGGAGTCTACAATGAGCAGTTCTTC. It yields the protein CASSREREGVYNEQFF. The chain couples TRBV21-1 to TRBJ2-1; the table's D call TRBD2 went unverified against the DNA. TRBV21-1 is a pseudogene locus. The CDR3 extends over 16 amino acids.

The chain combines TRBV7-9 with TRBJ2-3, with 7 bases identical to TRBD2. The CDR3 extends over 15 amino acids. Germline CDR1 and CDR2: SEHNR and FQNEAQ (reference sequence). V shed 0 bases and J 4 bases; nucleotides not matched to a gene: 4. The CDR3 loop reads CASSLALAGADTQYF. CDR3 nucleotide sequence: TGTGCCAGCAGCTTAGCCCTCGCGGGAGCAGATACGCAGTATTTT.